What follows are 14 T cell receptor beta chains derived from one specimen sequenced in a study of T-cell reconstitution after alpha-beta-depleted transplantation in children. For TCRbeta, the library was prepared with unique molecular identifiers. One entry per CDR3 protein results from TCRdb running MiXCR on the PCR reads. The table has about 440,000 distinct CDR3 sequences, roughly two fifths seen once. Specimen: PBMCs, collected before TCRalphabeta/CD19-depleted stem cell transplant. Receptor source: a girl aged 2 to 9 with aplastic anemia, due to receive a stem cell transplant.

This clonotype was observed at least ten times. The rearrangement links TRBV15 to TRBJ1-4, with D maybe TRBD1 (6 bases). Between the trimmed V and J ends, which lost 5 bases and 8 bases, there was a span of 18 bases. The CDR3 spans 15 residues. Germline CDR1 and CDR2: LNHNV and YYDKDF (reference sequence). Written as DNA, the CDR3 is TGTGCCACCAGCCCCCGGCAGGGGAAAGAAGAAAAACTGTTTTTT. Translating gives CATSPRQGKEEKLFF.

The chain employs TRBV11-2 and TRBJ2-6, with D maybe TRBD2 (5 bases). Germline V gives CDR1 SGHAT, CDR2 FQNNGV. The CDR3 covers 18 residues. V lost 0 bases to trimming and J lost 0 bases, with 12 bases between them. CDR3 loop: CASSLDLGLFSGANVLTF. In nucleotides, the CDR3 is TGTGCCAGCAGCTTAGATCTTGGACTTTTCTCTGGGGCCAACGTCCTGACTTTC.

J is TRBJ2-4 and V is TRBV15; D might be TRBD1 or TRBD2, each matching 5 bases. Germline assignment: CDR1 LNHNV and CDR2 YYDKDF (reference sequence). V lost 5 bases, J lost 0 bases, and 14 bases lay in between. CDR3 size: 16 residues. This CDR3 reads CATSGRGALAKNIQYF. The CDR3 nucleotides are TGTGCCACCAGCGGTAGAGGGGCTCTAGCCAAAAACATTCAGTACTTC. The full variable domain, in which reference TRBV15 and TRBJ2-4 provide the parts outside the CDR3, is DAMVIQNPRYQVTQFGKPVTLSCSQTLNHNVMYWYQQKSSQAPKLLFHYYDKDFNNEADTPDNFQSRRPNTSFCFLDIRSPGLGDTAMYLCATSGRGALAKNIQYFGAGTRLSVL.

The chain links TRBV6-5 to TRBJ1-4; 8 positions match TRBD1. V lost 2 bases, J lost 8 bases, and 7 bases stayed unmatched. Germline values: CDR1 MNHEY, CDR2 SVGAGI. The CDR3 has 15 residues. CDR3: CASSYAGQGGEKLFF. In DNA form, the CDR3 reads TGTGCCAGCAGTTACGCCGGACAGGGAGGGGAAAAACTGTTTTTT.

V is TRBV9 and J is TRBJ2-7; TRBD2 is a possible D gene (5 bases). Per germline, CDR1 SGDLS and CDR2 YYNGEE. Trimming removed 5 bases at V and 7 bases at J, with 13 bases between. The CDR3 has 12 amino acids. The CDR3 loop is CASRHHPGEQYF. The CDR3 coding sequence is TGTGCCAGCAGACACCACCCGGGGGAGCAGTACTTC.

This clonotype has at least ten counts. DNA for the CDR3: TGTGCCAGCAGCTTAGACGGGGGGAAATACAATGAGCAGTTCTTC. Encoded protein: CASSLDGGKYNEQFF. J is TRBJ2-1 and V is TRBV7-2, with 7 bases fitting TRBD2. Germline CDR1 and CDR2: SGHTA and FQGNSA. The CDR3 sequence is 15 residues long. V was clipped by 1 base and J by 4 bases; unmatched bases: 4.

This rearrangement joins TRBV5-1 to TRBJ2-3; TRBD2 agrees at 13 bases. Germline lookup yields CDR1 SGHRS and CDR2 YFSETQ. This CDR3 region has 16 residues. V lost 2 bases to trimming and J lost 2 bases; unmatched junction nucleotides: 2. This CDR3 is CASSFGTSGTTDTQYF. CDR3 DNA sequence: TGCGCCAGCAGCTTCGGGACTAGCGGGACCACAGATACGCAGTATTTT.

The V and J genes are TRBV4-2 and TRBJ1-4, with D unresolved. From germline, CDR1 is LGHNA and CDR2 YNFKEQ. This CDR3 comprises 14 residues. The germline V and J ends were trimmed by 0 bases and 7 bases, with 9 bases remaining between them. CDR3 DNA: TGTGCCAGCAGCCAAGAAGGGATTGTTGAAAAACTGTTTTTT. Its translation is CASSQEGIVEKLFF.

The chain carries TRBV7-6 and TRBJ2-1; D remains ambiguous. The CDR3 spans 13 residues. CDR1 is SGHVS and CDR2 is FNYEAQ in the germline V gene. V was cut by 1 base and J by 8 bases, with 9 bases left in between. The CDR3: CASSLDLAYEQFF. CDR3 DNA: TGTGCCAGCAGCTTAGATTTGGCCTATGAGCAGTTCTTC.

In its sample, this clonotype was seen once. This chain uses TRBV27 with TRBJ2-7; D remains ambiguous. In germline, CDR1 is MNHEY, CDR2 SMNVEV (reference sequence). There are 14 residues in the CDR3. The V end was cut by 3 bases, the J end by 2 bases, with 11 bases between. The CDR3: CASSFGGPPYEQYF. In DNA, the CDR3 is TGTGCCAGCAGTTTTGGTGGTCCGCCCTACGAGCAGTACTTC.

In the case of this clonotype: A much more abundant neighbour one base away suggests this may be a read error. V usage is TRBV28 and J usage is TRBJ1-3; a possible D gene is TRBD1 (5 bases). This CDR3 region has 15 residues. The germline V gene encodes CDR1 MDHEN and CDR2 SYDVKM. The CDR3 region has the DNA TGTGCCAGCAGTCCTCGAAGGGGTGCTGGAAGCACCATATATTTT. Translating gives CASSPRRGAGSTIYF.

The chain has TRBV5-6 and TRBJ2-1; the match to TRBD2 covers 12 bases. In germline, CDR1 is SGHDT, CDR2 YYEEEE. The CDR3 extends over 17 amino acids. The junction had 9 bases not matched to a gene; V was cut back by 5 bases and J by 3 bases. In DNA form, the CDR3 reads TGTGCCAGCAGACGACTAGCGGGAGACCTTTTCTACAATGAGCAGTTCTTC. The encoded protein is CASRRLAGDLFYNEQFF.

This clonotype has ten or more counts. The genes are TRBV10-3 and TRBJ2-1; TRBD2 matches 11 bases. Germline CDR1 and CDR2: ENHRY and SYGVKD. V trimming: 3 bases; J trimming: 9 bases; junction bases outside the gene matches: 10. The CDR3 sequence is 16 residues long. The CDR3, as DNA: TGTGCCATCAGTGAAGGCCGTACTAGCGGGAGCAGTGAGCAGTTCTTC. The encoded protein is CAISEGRTSGSSEQFF.

The genes are TRBV7-6 and TRBJ2-3; 10 bases match TRBD2. This CDR3 has 16 residues. The V segment lost 3 bases and the J segment 3 bases; nucleotides outside the gene matches: 6. In germline, CDR1 is SGHVS, CDR2 FNYEAQ. The CDR3 sequence is CASSFSAGGRTDTQYF. The CDR3, as DNA: TGTGCCAGCAGCTTCTCAGCGGGGGGGAGGACAGATACGCAGTATTTT.